This T cell receptor beta chain was sequenced in a study of T cell responses to AZD1222 COVID-19 vaccine. Looking at the study overall: Timing groups of about 4 and about 12 weeks for second doses were pooled.

Clones were sequenced by immunoSEQ multiplex PCR, and TCRdb holds only the in-frame ones, with some missing. The repertoire has 100,000 or so clones, just over 85% of them found once; the top ten carry approximately 1.3%. Comments on this clone: Its target is unknown.

Findings and limits, study-wide: Close to half of spike-specific TCRs reportedly recognize unmutated variant regions. The repertoires were collected only after the peak T cell response. Baseline serology detected seropositivity in only a handful of AZD1222 recipients.

Trimming removed 5 bases from V and 8 bases from J, with 9 bases in between. The germline CDR1 and CDR2 sequences are MNHEY and SVGAGI. This CDR3 contains 12 residues. The source of this sequence is an adult in good health. The J gene is TRBJ1-4, the V gene TRBV6-5; D call uncertain. This specimen was peripheral blood, taken on day 0 of AZD1222 vaccination. The CDR3 nucleotides read TGTGCCAGCAGTAGGGTTGGCGAAAAACTGTTTTTT. Its translation: CASSRVGEKLFF.